This T cell receptor (beta chain) was identified in a study of T-cell memory formation after mild COVID-19. TCRdb re-called the 5' RACE reads with MiXCR, one entry per CDR3 protein. The sample has about 55,000 distinct CDR3 sequences, 8% to 10% seen once. CDR3 length: 15 amino acids. CDR1 MDHEN and CDR2 SYDVKM come from the germline V gene. V was shortened by 1 base and J by 2 bases, with 11 bases between the two germline ends. Sequences were obtained from PBMCs or a T cell subset sorted from them (not recorded which). This receptor was taken from a man aged 18 to 30 who had mild COVID-19 (a few samples of this study predate the infection). Cell type and time point are not known. The J gene is TRBJ2-5, the V gene TRBV28, with D perhaps TRBD2 (6 bases). CDR3 sequence (DNA): TGTGCCAGCAGTTTATTGTCGGAGGGACAAGAGACCCAGTACTTC. This translates into CASSLLSEGQETQYF.